These 19 T cell receptor beta chains share one sample of origin, sequenced in a study of T cells after yellow fever vaccination. A single record per CDR3 protein comes from TCRdb applying MiXCR to the 5' RACE reads. Of 300,000 to 450,000 distinct CDR3 sequences listed, 6.2% were seen once; the top ten hold 15%. This specimen was PBMCs, taken 5 days after the yellow fever booster vaccination. The receptors derive from a man aged 25 to 45 who received the YFV17D yellow fever vaccine.

This clonotype was observed a few times. The rearrangement links TRBV20-1 to TRBJ2-5; 12 bases are shared with TRBD1. The trim removed 1 base at V and 5 bases at J, leaving 5 bases unmatched. The germline V gene has CDR1 DFQATT and CDR2 SNEGSKA (reference sequence). The CDR3 totals 15 residues. CDR3 coding DNA: TGCAGTGCTAGAGGCGGGACAGGGGGCCGGGAGACCCAGTACTTC. Translation: CSARGGTGGRETQYF.

The rearrangement joins TRBV5-1 to TRBJ2-2; 8 nucleotides align to TRBD2. The CDR3 has 16 residues. Trimming removed 3 bases from V and 6 bases from J; junction bases left unmatched: 10. The V gene's germline CDR1 is SGHRS and CDR2 YFSETQ. CDR3 sequence reads: CASSSTGTRTAGELFF. CDR3 DNA: TGCGCCAGCAGCTCCACCGGGACTAGAACCGCCGGGGAGCTGTTTTTT.

This clonotype was detected a few times. The rearrangement joins TRBV9 to TRBJ2-7, with 10 bases fitting TRBD2. The junction had 13 bases not matched to a gene; V was cut back by 4 bases and J by 3 bases. Germline loops: CDR1 SGDLS, CDR2 YYNGEE. This CDR3 is built from 17 residues. CDR3 DNA: TGTGCCAGCAGCTCGGCTAGGGGGACTAGCGCGAACTACGAGCAGTACTTC. Its translation is CASSSARGTSANYEQYF.

This clonotype was observed a few times. J is TRBJ2-7 and V is TRBV7-2, with 9 nucleotides matching TRBD2. V dropped 6 bases and J dropped 7; count of bases not matched to a gene: 10. The V gene's germline CDR1 is SGHTA and CDR2 FQGNSA. This CDR3 has 14 amino acids. The CDR3 sequence is CASRPTGGRVEQYF. CDR3 bases: TGTGCCAGCAGACCCACTGGCGGGAGGGTTGAGCAGTACTTC.

This clonotype came up many times. V is TRBV5-1 and J is TRBJ2-7, with TRBD2 matching 10 bases. The CDR3 loop spans 14 amino acids. After removal of 7 bases from V and 3 bases from J, the junction contained 7 bases not matched to a gene. The germline CDR1 and CDR2 sequences are SGHRS and YFSETQ. CDR3 nucleotides: TGCGCCAGCTGTCTAGCGGGAGTAGTCTACGAGCAGTACTTC. Its protein is CASCLAGVVYEQYF.

This clonotype was counted a few times. V usage is TRBV28 and J usage is TRBJ2-3, with 8 bases fitting TRBD1. The V gene end was trimmed by 4 bases and the J gene end by 7 bases; junction bases not matched to a gene: 7. The CDR3 spans 14 residues. In germline, CDR1 is MDHEN, CDR2 SYDVKM. This chain's CDR3 is CASSSDRGRNTQYF. As DNA, the CDR3 is TGTGCCAGCAGTTCTGACAGGGGAAGGAATACGCAGTATTTT.

This clonotype was detected a few times. V gene TRBV7-2 combines with J gene TRBJ2-5; 7 positions match TRBD1. CDR3 length equals 13 residues. CDR1 and CDR2 from the germline V gene are SGHTA and FQGNSA. J gave up 1 base and V 7 bases, and 3 bases lay outside the gene matches. CDR3 bases: TGTGCCAGCAAGCAGGGGGTCCAAGAGACCCAGTACTTC. Protein product: CASKQGVQETQYF.

The CDR3 DNA reads as TGTGCCTGGAGTAGGAGGGAGCTGGACACCTACGAGCAGTACTTC. Translating it yields CAWSRRELDTYEQYF. The chain joins TRBV30 to TRBJ2-7, with a tentative D call TRBD2 (6 bases). Germline V CDR1 and CDR2: GTSNPN, SVGIG (reference sequence). V lost 2 bases, J lost 2 bases, and 16 bases lay in between. There are 15 residues in the CDR3.

This clonotype was seen repeatedly, ten times or more. The V call is TRBV10-3, the J call TRBJ2-7; D gene unclear. CDR1 ENHRY and CDR2 SYGVKD come from the germline V gene. The length of the CDR3 is 12 residues. V lost 6 bases to trimming and J lost 4 bases, with 10 bases between them. The CDR3 region is CAIRAGSYEQYF. As DNA, the CDR3 is TGTGCCATCAGGGCCGGGTCTTACGAGCAGTACTTC.

This clonotype was observed many times. The chain links TRBV20-1 to TRBJ1-1; D might be TRBD1 (6 bases). Germline values: CDR1 DFQATT, CDR2 SNEGSKA (reference sequence). Trimming removed 2 bases from V and 7 bases from J, with 14 bases in between. CDR3 length: 13 amino acids. In nucleotides, the CDR3 is TGCAGTGCTAGAAATACAGGGTCCATTGAAGCTTTCTTT. It specifies CSARNTGSIEAFF.

The table lists this clonotype with many counts. CDR3 bases: TGTGCCAGCTCACCATGGACAGGGAGCACAGATACGCAGTATTTT. It translates to CASSPWTGSTDTQYF. This chain uses TRBV18 with TRBJ2-3; 8 positions match TRBD1. The CDR3 extends over 15 amino acids. The junction had 1 base not matched to a gene; V was cut back by 2 bases and J by 0 bases. The germline gives CDR1 KGHSH, CDR2 LQKENI.

This rearrangement joins TRBV6-2 or TRBV6-3 to TRBJ2-2; D gene ambiguous. The CDR3 is 14 residues long. The V gene's germline CDR1 is MNHEY and CDR2 SVGEGT. The V and J ends lost 2 bases and 6 bases respectively, with 10 bases between them. The CDR3 DNA reads TGTGCCAGCAGTTACGTTGGGTATCCCGGGGAGCTGTTTTTT. It encodes CASSYVGYPGELFF.

The chain uses TRBV20-1 and TRBJ2-1; D is uncertain. This CDR3 contains 15 residues. V shed 4 bases and J shed 0 bases, with 13 bases lying between them. CDR1 is DFQATT and CDR2 is SNEGSKA in the germline V gene (reference sequence). CDR3 nucleotide sequence: TGCAGTGCTACCTCCCGTGCGAGCTCCTACAATGAGCAGTTCTTC. Residues: CSATSRASSYNEQFF.

This clonotype was detected only a few times. CDR3 region: CATLNNRASGANVLTF. The CDR3 DNA reads as TGTGCCACCCTCAACAACAGGGCTTCTGGGGCCAACGTCCTGACTTTC. The rearrangement joins TRBV6-2 or TRBV6-3 to TRBJ2-6; D might be TRBD1 (6 bases). Germline V CDR1 and CDR2: MNHEY, SVGEGT. This CDR3 has 16 amino acids. V was trimmed by 10 bases and J by 1 base, leaving 17 bases between them.

This clonotype occurred a few times. The chain has TRBV7-9 and TRBJ2-7; D is ambiguous. Trimming removed 6 bases from V and 5 bases from J, with 11 bases in between. Germline V gene lookup returns CDR1 SEHNR and CDR2 FQNEAQ (reference sequence). CDR3 size: 12 residues. The CDR3: CASSAIGNEQYF. The CDR3 DNA follows: TGTGCCAGCAGTGCGATTGGTAACGAGCAGTACTTC.

This clonotype was observed many times. This chain joins TRBV10-3 and TRBJ2-2; D is ambiguous. V lost 7 bases to trimming and J lost 1 base, with 7 bases between them. The CDR3 runs to 13 residues. Germline-derived CDR1 and CDR2 are ENHRY and SYGVKD. CDR3 sequence (DNA): TGTGCCATCACAGCCGGGAACACCGGGGAGCTGTTTTTT. This gives the protein CAITAGNTGELFF.

This clonotype was seen a handful of times. The V gene is TRBV7-8, the J gene TRBJ1-2; D remains unclear. Germline CDR1 is SGHVS and CDR2 is FQNEAQ. There are 15 residues in the CDR3. V was trimmed by 3 bases and J by 0 bases, leaving 11 bases between them. DNA of the CDR3: TGTGCCAGCAGCTTGAATGACGGATCTAACTATGGCTACACCTTC. Translating gives CASSLNDGSNYGYTF. Full variable domain (outside the CDR3, taken from reference TRBV7-8 and TRBJ1-2): GAGVSQSPRYKVAKRGQDVALRCDPISGHVSLFWYQQALGQGPEFLTYFQNEAQLDKSGLPSDRFFAERPEGSVSTLKIQRTQQEDSAVYLCASSLNDGSNYGYTFGSGTRLTVV.

This clonotype was observed many times. V usage is TRBV3-1 and J usage is TRBJ1-4, with TRBD1 identical over 10 bases. With 0 bases clipped from V and 7 bases from J, the junction kept 5 bases outside the gene matches. Germline V lookup: CDR1 LGHDT, CDR2 YNNKEL (reference sequence). This CDR3 has 16 residues. CDR3 in DNA: TGTGCCAGCAGCCAAGATTCGGGGACAGGGGTTGAAAAACTGTTTTTT. The encoded protein is CASSQDSGTGVEKLFF. Looking up the rest from reference TRBV3-1 and TRBJ1-4 gives the full variable domain: DTAVSQTPKYLVTQMGNDKSIKCEQNLGHDTMYWYKQDSKKFLKIMFSYNNKELIINETVPNRFSPKSPDKAHLNLHINSLELGDSAVYFCASSQDSGTGVEKLFFGSGTQLSVL.

The chain recombines TRBV6-5 with TRBJ2-7; 10 bases map to TRBD2. There are 15 residues in the CDR3. Germline CDR1 and CDR2: MNHEY and SVGAGI. The ends lost 2 bases at V and 3 bases at J; junction bases unmatched: 4. The CDR3, as DNA: TGTGCCAGCAGTTACGGCGTAGCGGGAGGCTACGAGCAGTACTTC. Its protein is CASSYGVAGGYEQYF.